This TCR beta chain was retrieved from a study of identical twins (dated by TCRdb to 2016 to 2017). In the study overall: To test whether fetal clonotypes persist, the study used deep sequencing on TCR alpha and beta repertoires from monozygotic twins, unrelated adults of various ages, and cord blood. To rule out contamination, the twin experiments were replicated at different times with different library preparation protocols.

Library preparation employed 5' RACE. The data were produced on an Illumina HiSeq 2000. Template switching added a universal primer binding site, and the final cDNA carried a unique molecular identifier that allowed TCR cDNA molecules to be counted accurately. Specific primers in the conserved constant-segment region were used to synthesize first-strand cDNA for the TCR alpha and beta chains. Each cDNA library was double barcoded, with a SMART-Mk sample barcode plus Illumina barcodes, to control for contamination. Two successive PCR steps introduced TruSeq adapter sequences along with Illumina sample barcodes. Sequencing of the TCR alpha and beta cDNA libraries was done on the Illumina HiSeq platform using custom primers. For the original study's pipeline: Unique molecular identifiers were extracted from raw reads with MiGEC, and CDR3 positions were determined with MiXCR. For each individual, recombination models were inferred using an EM algorithm with the repgenHMM and IGoR tools. Shared clonotype analysis was performed with the tcR package in R, normalizing sharing by the product of cloneset sizes. To study raw recombination without the effects of thymic and clonal selection, out-of-frame nonproductive sequences were analyzed. Starting from the raw public reads, TCRdb applied fastp trimming at Q25, assembled clones with MiXCR and retained in-frame beta chains. Duplicate CDR3 protein sequences are folded into a single record with the most common DNA and genes. Clone size and V and J calls follow TCRdb, not the original study. In this sample the table shows 250,000 or so distinct CDR3 sequences, roughly 7% of which occur a single time. The ten largest clones represent 3.6% of the sample.

CDR1 and CDR2 (DFQATT, SNEGSKA) derive from the germline V gene (reference sequence). From its cysteine to its phenylalanine, the CDR3 spans 14 amino acids. This entry keeps only the CDR3 DNA: 42 bases, framed from base 1. V has 3 bases trimmed and J has 3 bases trimmed; junction bases matching no gene number 6. General study outcomes and caveats: Zero-insertion analyses could be partly confounded by invariant T cells such as MAIT and iNKT, though diverse VJ usage argued against such confounding for most clonotypes. Fewer insertions were carried by abundant cord blood beta clonotypes; a weaker similar trend was observed in young adult naive repertoires, while no such trend was observed in memory repertoires. A weaker excess of twin sharing was found in beta out-of-frame sequences because the signal-to-noise ratio was lowered by fewer shared sequences. In monozygotic twins, recombination models systematically underestimated out-of-frame TCR alpha sharing, but the models matched the sharing seen between unrelated individuals. Out-of-frame TCR alpha sequences shared between twins showed an excess of low generation-probability sequences compared with coincidental sharing between unrelated individuals. Conclusions relied on cross-sectional statistical analysis, since the same donors could not be followed over many years.

Of note for this clonotype: Its antigen specificity is not known. One base away there is no much larger clone; base qualities are not given.

Only healthy Caucasian donors were included. Three pairs of female monozygotic twins, all aged about 18 to 30 years, were included in the twin cohort. Using Miltenyi CD45RO+ enrichment and human naive T-cell isolation kits, memory (CD45RO+) and naive T cells were isolated from PBMC. In addition, the sample was reused for a study of yellow fever vaccine responses in identical twins. As that second study puts it: The authors reported that the T cell response to vaccination in identical twins appeared partly convergent and partly personalized. The study precisely tracked vaccine-responding T cell clones in identical twins.

Sequenced material: memory (CD45RO+) T cells sorted from blood. The cell subset or site tag for this specimen amounts to: CD45RO+ enriched T cells. The V gene is TRBV20-1 and the J gene is TRBJ2-3; 7 bases in the middle match TRBD1. The TCR sequence derives from a woman younger than 30 in good health. The nucleotide sequence reads as follows: TGCAGTGCTAGGACAGGGTCAGGAACAGATACGCAGTATTTT. The resulting protein is CSARTGSGTDTQYF.